This T cell receptor (beta chain) derives from a study of T cell responses to AZD1222 COVID-19 vaccine. There are 16 residues in the CDR3. With 3 bases clipped from V and 0 bases from J, the junction kept 5 bases outside the gene matches. The germline gives CDR1 SGDLS, CDR2 YYNGEE. Clones were read by immunoSEQ multiplex PCR, and TCRdb kept only the in-frame ones, dropping some. The table shows 80,000 to 95,000 clones, with 85% to 90% occurring only once. The chain links TRBV9 to TRBJ1-4; the match to TRBD1 covers 7 bases. Specimen: peripheral blood, collected on day 0 of MenACWY control vaccination. The source is an adult in good health. The CDR3 reads CASSAGTVATNEKLFF. The CDR3 DNA reads as TGTGCCAGCAGCGCCGGGACAGTTGCAACTAATGAAAAACTGTTTTTT.